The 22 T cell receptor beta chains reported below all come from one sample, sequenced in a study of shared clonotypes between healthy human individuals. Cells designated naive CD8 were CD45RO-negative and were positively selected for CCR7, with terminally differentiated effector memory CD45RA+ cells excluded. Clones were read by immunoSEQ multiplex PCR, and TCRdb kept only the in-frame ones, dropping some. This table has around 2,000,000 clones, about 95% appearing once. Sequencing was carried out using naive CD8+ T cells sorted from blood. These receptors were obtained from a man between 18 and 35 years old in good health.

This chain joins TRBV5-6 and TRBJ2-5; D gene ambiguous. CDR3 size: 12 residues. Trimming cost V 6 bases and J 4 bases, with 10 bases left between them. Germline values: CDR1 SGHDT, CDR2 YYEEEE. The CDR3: CASTDSGETQYF. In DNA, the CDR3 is TGTGCCAGCACCGACTCTGGAGAGACCCAGTACTTC.

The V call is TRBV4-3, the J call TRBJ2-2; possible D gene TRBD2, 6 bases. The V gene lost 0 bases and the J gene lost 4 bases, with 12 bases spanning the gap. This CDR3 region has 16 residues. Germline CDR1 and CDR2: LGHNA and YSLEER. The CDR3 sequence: CASSQEGLEGTGELFF. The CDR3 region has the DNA TGCGCCAGCAGCCAAGAAGGGCTGGAGGGCACCGGGGAGCTGTTTTTT.

The DNA of the CDR3 is TGTGCCAGCAGCACGACAGGGATGGAGGCTTTCTTT. It yields the protein CASSTTGMEAFF. The chain uses TRBV7-2 and TRBJ1-1; 7 bases map to TRBD1. Germline CDR1 is SGHTA and CDR2 is FQGNSA. CDR3 length: 12 residues. V was clipped by 5 bases and J by 11 bases; unmatched bases: 8.

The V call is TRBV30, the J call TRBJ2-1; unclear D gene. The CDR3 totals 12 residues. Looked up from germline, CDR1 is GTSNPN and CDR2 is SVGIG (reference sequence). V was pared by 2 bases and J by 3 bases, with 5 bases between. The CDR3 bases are TGTGCCTGGAGTCCGGGCTACAATGAGCAGTTCTTC. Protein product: CAWSPGYNEQFF.

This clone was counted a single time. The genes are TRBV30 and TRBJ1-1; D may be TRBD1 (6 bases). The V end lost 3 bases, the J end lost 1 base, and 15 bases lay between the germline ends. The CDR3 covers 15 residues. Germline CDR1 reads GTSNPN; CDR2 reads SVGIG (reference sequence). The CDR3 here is CAWSQEQGPNTEAFF. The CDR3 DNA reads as TGTGCCTGGAGCCAGGAACAGGGCCCGAACACTGAAGCTTTCTTT.

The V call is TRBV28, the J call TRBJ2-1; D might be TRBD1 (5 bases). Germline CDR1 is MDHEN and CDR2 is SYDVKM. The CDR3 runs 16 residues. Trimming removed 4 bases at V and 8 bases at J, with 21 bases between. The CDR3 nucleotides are TGTGCCAGCAGTTCCGAATTTGGGCAGGGTGGCGATGAGCAGTTCTTC. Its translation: CASSSEFGQGGDEQFF.

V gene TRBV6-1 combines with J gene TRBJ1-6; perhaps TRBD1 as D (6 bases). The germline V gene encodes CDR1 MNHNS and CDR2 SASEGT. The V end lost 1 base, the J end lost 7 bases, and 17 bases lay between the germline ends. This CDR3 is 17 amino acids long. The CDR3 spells CASSEGKPGHGNSPLHF. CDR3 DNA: TGTGCCAGCAGTGAAGGGAAGCCGGGACACGGAAATTCACCCCTCCACTTT.

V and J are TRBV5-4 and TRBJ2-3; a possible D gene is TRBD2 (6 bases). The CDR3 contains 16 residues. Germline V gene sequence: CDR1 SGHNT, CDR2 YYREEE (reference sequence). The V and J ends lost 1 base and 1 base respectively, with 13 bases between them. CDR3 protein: CASSLNRPGGTDTQYF. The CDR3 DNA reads TGTGCCAGCAGCTTGAACCGCCCGGGGGGCACAGATACGCAGTATTTT.

Here the CDR3 reads CASSLELSSYNEQFF. CDR3 in DNA: TGTGCCAGCAGCTTAGAACTGAGCTCCTACAATGAGCAGTTCTTC. The chain uses TRBV7-8 and TRBJ2-1; no definite D call. The CDR3 is 15 residues long. V lost 1 base to trimming and J lost 0 bases, with 7 bases between them. Germline CDR1 and CDR2: SGHVS and FQNEAQ.

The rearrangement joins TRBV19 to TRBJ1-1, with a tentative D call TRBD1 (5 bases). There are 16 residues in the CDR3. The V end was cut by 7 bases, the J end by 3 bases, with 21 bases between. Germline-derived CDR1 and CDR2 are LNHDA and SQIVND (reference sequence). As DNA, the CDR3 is TGTGCCAGTAAACAGGAAGGGAGGGGCGCCGACACTGAAGCTTTCTTT. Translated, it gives CASKQEGRGADTEAFF. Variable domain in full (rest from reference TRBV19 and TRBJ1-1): DGGITQSPKYLFRKEGQNVTLSCEQNLNHDAMYWYRQDPGQGLRLIYYSQIVNDFQKGDIAEGYSVSREKKESFPLTVTSAQKNPTAFYLCASKQEGRGADTEAFFGQGTRLTVV.

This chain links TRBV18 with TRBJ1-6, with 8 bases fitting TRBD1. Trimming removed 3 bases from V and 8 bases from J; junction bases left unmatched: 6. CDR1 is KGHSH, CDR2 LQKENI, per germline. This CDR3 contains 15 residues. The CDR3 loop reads CASSPAGGVDSPLHF. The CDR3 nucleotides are TGTGCCAGCTCACCTGCAGGGGGCGTGGATTCACCCCTCCACTTT.

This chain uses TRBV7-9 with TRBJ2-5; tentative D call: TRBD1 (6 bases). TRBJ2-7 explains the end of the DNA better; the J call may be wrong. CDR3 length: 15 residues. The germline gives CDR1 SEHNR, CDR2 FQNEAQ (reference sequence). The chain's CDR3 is CASSLVSSGDYEQYF. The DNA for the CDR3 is TGTGCCAGCAGCTTAGTGTCCTCAGGGGACTACGAGCAGTACTTC.

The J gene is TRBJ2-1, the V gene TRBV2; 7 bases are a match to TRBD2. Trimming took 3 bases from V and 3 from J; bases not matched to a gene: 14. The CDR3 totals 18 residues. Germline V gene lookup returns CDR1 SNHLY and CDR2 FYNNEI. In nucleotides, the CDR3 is TGTGCCAGCAGTGAGCGGGATAGGGAGGGAATCGTCTACAATGAGCAGTTCTTC. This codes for CASSERDREGIVYNEQFF.

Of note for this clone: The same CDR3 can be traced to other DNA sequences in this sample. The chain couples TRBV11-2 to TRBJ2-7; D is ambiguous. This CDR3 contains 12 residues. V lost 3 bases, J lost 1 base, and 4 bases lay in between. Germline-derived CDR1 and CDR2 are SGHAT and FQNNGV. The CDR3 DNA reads TGTGCCAGCAGCTTGGTATCCTACGAGCAGTACTTC. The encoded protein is CASSLVSYEQYF.

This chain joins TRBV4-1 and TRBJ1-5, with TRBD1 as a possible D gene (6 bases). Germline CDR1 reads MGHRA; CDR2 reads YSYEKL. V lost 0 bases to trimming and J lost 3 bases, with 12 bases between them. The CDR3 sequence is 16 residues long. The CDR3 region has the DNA TGCGCCAGCAGCCAAGAAGGGGGGGCTCACAATCAGCCCCAGCATTTT. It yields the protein CASSQEGGAHNQPQHF.

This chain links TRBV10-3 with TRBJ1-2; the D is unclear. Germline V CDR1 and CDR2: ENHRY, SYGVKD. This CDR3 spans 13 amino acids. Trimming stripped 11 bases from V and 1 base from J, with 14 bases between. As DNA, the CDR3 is TGTGCCTCCGAGGACCCCAATAACTATGGCTACACCTTC. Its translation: CASEDPNNYGYTF.

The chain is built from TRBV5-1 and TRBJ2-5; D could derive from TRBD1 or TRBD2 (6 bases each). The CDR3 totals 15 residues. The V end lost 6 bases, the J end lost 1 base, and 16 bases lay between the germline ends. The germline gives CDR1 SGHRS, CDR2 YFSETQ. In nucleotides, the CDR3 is TGCGCCAGCATCGGGGGACAAGGGTCCCAAGAGACCCAGTACTTC. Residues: CASIGGQGSQETQYF.

CDR3 nucleotides: TGTGCCAGCACCCCGTCCGGTCTTGGAAACACCATATATTTT. The encoded protein is CASTPSGLGNTIYF. This rearrangement joins TRBV11-1 to TRBJ1-3, with no clear D. The CDR3 runs to 14 residues. Germline V gene data show CDR1 as SGHAT and CDR2 as FQDESV (reference sequence). The V gene lost 7 bases and the J gene lost 3 bases, with 13 bases spanning the gap. Variable domain in full (rest from reference TRBV11-1 and TRBJ1-3): EAEVAQSPRYKITEKSQAVAFWCDPISGHATLYWYRQILGQGPELLVQFQDESVVDDSQLPKDRFSAERLKGVDSTLKIQPAELGDSAMYLCASTPSGLGNTIYFGEGSWLTVV.

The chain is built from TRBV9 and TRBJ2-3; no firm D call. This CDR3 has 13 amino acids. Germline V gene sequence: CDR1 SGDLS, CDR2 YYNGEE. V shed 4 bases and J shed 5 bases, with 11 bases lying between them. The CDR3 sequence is CASSPDSRDTQYF. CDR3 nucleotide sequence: TGTGCCAGCAGCCCAGACTCAAGAGATACGCAGTATTTT.

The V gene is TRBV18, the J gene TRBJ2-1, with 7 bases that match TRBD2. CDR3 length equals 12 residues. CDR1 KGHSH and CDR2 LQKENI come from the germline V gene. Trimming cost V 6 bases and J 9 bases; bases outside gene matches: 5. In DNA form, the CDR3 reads TGTGCCAGCTCCGCGGGAGAGGTTGAGCAGTTCTTC. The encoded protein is CASSAGEVEQFF. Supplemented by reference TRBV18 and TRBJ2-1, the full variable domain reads NAGVMQNPRHLVRRRGQEARLRCSPMKGHSHVYWYRQLPEEGLKFMVYLQKENIIDESGMPKERFSAEFPKEGPSILRIQQVVRGDSAAYFCASSAGEVEQFFGPGTRLTVL.

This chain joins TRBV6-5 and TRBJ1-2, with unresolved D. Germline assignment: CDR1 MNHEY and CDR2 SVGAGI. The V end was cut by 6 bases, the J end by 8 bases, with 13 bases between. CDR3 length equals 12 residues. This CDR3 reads CASRKGVWGYTF. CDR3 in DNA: TGTGCCAGCAGGAAGGGTGTGTGGGGCTACACCTTC.

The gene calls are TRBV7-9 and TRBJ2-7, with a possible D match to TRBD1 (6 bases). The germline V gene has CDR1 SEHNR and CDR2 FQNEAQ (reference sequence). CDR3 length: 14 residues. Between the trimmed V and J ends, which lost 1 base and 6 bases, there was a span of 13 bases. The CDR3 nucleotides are TGTGCCAGCAGCTTAGTATCGGACAGCCCCGAGCAGTACTTC. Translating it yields CASSLVSDSPEQYF.